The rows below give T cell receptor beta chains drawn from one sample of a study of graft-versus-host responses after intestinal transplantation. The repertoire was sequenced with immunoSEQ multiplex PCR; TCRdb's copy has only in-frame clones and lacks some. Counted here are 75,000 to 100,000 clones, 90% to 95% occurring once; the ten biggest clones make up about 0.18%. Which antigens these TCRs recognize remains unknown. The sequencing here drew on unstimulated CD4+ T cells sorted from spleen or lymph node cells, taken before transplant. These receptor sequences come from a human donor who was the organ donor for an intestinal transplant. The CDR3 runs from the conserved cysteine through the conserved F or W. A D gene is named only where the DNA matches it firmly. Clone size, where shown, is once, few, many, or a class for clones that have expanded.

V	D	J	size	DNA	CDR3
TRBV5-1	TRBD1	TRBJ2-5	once	TGCGCCAGCAAGAGGGGGCGGTCGGGAGAGACCCAGTACTTC	CASKRGRSGETQYF
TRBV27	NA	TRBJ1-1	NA	TGTGCCAGCAGTTTGAAGCGCGGCACTGAAGCTTTCTTT	CASSLKRGTEAFF
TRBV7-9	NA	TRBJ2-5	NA	TGTGCCAGCAGGATGATAAGGACTTTACAAGAGACCCAGTACTTC	CASRMIRTLQETQYF
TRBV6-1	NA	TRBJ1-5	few	TGTGCCCGCCCTGGGGGGGGGAGTCAGCCCCAGCATTTT	CARPGGGSQPQHF
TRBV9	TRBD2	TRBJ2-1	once	TGTGCCAGCAGCACACCGGGACTAGCGAGCAATGAGCAGTTCTTC	CASSTPGLASNEQFF
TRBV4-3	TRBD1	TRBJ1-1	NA	TGCGCCAGCAGCGATTACAGGGGAAACACTGAAGCTTTCTTT	CASSDYRGNTEAFF
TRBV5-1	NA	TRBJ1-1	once	TGCGCCAGCAGCCCTGACAGCCTGAACACTGAAGCTTTCTTT	CASSPDSLNTEAFF
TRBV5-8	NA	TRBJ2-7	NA	TGTGCCAGCAATCCAGGGGACTACGAGCAGTACTTC	CASNPGDYEQYF
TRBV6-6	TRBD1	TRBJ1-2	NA	TGTGCCAGCAGTCCAAGGACAGGGGCTAGCTATGGCTACACCTTC	CASSPRTGASYGYTF
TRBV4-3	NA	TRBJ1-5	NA	TGCGCCAGCAGCCAAGACAGGGCTCAGCCCCAGCATTTT	CASSQDRAQPQHF
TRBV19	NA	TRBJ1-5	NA	TGTGCCAGTAGTCAGGGCAGGGGCGATCAGCCCCAGCATTTT	CASSQGRGDQPQHF
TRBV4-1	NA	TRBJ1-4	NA	TGCGCCAGCAGCCGACTCGCTGCAACTAATGAAAAACTGTTTTTT	CASSRLAATNEKLFF
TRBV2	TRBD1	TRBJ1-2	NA	TGTGCCAGCAGTACCCTCCAGGGGGCTTTATATGGCTACACCTTC	CASSTLQGALYGYTF
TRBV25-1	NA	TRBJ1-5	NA	TGTGCCAGCGCTCCGTTGGGGGCCAATCAGCCCCAGCATTTT	CASAPLGANQPQHF
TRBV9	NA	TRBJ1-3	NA	TGTGCCAGCAGCGAGGGGGTAGGGCGCCGCTCTGGAAACACCATATATTTT	CASSEGVGRRSGNTIYF
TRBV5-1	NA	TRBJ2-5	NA	TGCGCCAGCAGCTTGGACAGTCGGGAGACCCAGTACTTC	CASSLDSRETQYF
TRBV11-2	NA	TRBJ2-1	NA	TGTGCCAGCAGCTTAGTACGGGGGGCCAATGAGCAGTTCTTC	CASSLVRGANEQFF
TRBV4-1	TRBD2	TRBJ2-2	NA	TGCGCCAGCAGCCAAGGGCCGGGGAGCGGGGGAAGGACCGGGGAGCTGTTTTTT	CASSQGPGSGGRTGELFF
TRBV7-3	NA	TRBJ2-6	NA	TGTGCCAGCAGCTTATCAGCAGGCTCCTCTGGGGCCAACGTCCTGACTTTC	CASSLSAGSSGANVLTF
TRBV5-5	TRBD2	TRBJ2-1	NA	TGTGCCAGCAACCTAGCGGCCCCCTGGAATGAGCAGTTCTTC	CASNLAAPWNEQFF
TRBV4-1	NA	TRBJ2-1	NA	TGCGCCAGCAGCCACCCTATAGATGAGCAGTTCTTC	CASSHPIDEQFF
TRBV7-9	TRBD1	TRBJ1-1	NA	TGTGCCAGCAGCAAGGACAGGGGGCTTCGGAACACTGAAGCTTTCTTT	CASSKDRGLRNTEAFF
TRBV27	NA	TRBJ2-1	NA	TGTGCCAGCAGTTTATCGAGGGTGGTCAATGAGCAGTTCTTC	CASSLSRVVNEQFF
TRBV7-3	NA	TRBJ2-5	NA	TGTGCCAGCAGCTTACGTCAGGAAGAGACCCAGTACTTC	CASSLRQEETQYF
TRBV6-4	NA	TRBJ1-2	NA	TGTGCCAGCAGTTACACCGGGACAAAAGGCCGATATGGCTACACCTTC	CASSYTGTKGRYGYTF
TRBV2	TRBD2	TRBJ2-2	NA	TGTGCCGCACTAGCGGACCTAAACACCGGGGAGCTGTTTTTT	CAALADLNTGELFF
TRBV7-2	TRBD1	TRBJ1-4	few	TGTGCCAGCACCGGGACAGGGGGAAATGAAAAACTGTTTTTT	CASTGTGGNEKLFF
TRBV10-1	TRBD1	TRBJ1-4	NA	TGCGCCAGCAGACATTCGGGACAGGGATATGAAAAACTGTTTTTT	CASRHSGQGYEKLFF
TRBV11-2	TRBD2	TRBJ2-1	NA	TGTGCCAGCAGCTCTCGGGCTAGCGGGGGTGAGCAGTTCTTC	CASSSRASGGEQFF
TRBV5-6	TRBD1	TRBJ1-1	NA	TGTGCCAGCAGCTTACGGACAGGGCCGAACACTGAAGCTTTCTTT	CASSLRTGPNTEAFF
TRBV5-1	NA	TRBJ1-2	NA	TGCGCCAGCAGCTTGCGAACTGGCTATGGCTACACCTTC	CASSLRTGYGYTF
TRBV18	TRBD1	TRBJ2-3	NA	TGTGCCAGCTCACGCGCGACAGGGGCCTCTAGCACAGATACGCAGTATTTT	CASSRATGASSTDTQYF
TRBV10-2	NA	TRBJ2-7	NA	TGCGCCAGCAGGGTTAGGAGAGTAGCCTACGAGCAGTACTTC	CASRVRRVAYEQYF
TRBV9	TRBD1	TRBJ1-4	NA	TGTGCCAGCAGCGAACCCAGGGGGGATAATGAAAAACTGTTTTTT	CASSEPRGDNEKLFF
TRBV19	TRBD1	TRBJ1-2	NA	TGTGCCAGCACGACAGGGGCAGCTAACTATGGCTACACCTTC	CASTTGAANYGYTF
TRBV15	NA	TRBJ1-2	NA	TGTGCCACCAGCAGAGAAATACCTAGTCATCTCTATGGCTACACCTTC	CATSREIPSHLYGYTF
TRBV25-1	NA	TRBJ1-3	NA	TGTGCCAGCAGTCGCGGCGGTGGAAACACCATATATTTT	CASSRGGGNTIYF
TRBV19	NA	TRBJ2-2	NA	TGTGCCAGTAGTATGAGAGGGGGGGCCACCGGGGAGCTGTTTTTT	CASSMRGGATGELFF
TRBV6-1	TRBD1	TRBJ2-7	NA	TGTGCCAGCAGTGAACGTAGGGACAGGGCCTACGAGCAGTACTTC	CASSERRDRAYEQYF
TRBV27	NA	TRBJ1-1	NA	TGTGCCAGCAGTTTTCTCCCCCGTAGCACTGAAGCTTTCTTT	CASSFLPRSTEAFF
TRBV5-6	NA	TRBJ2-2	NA	TGTGCCAGCAGCTTGGAAGGGGCTACCGGGGAGCTGTTTTTT	CASSLEGATGELFF
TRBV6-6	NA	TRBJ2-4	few	TGTGCCAGCAGTTCCCCCGACAGGCAGCTTATTCAGTACTTC	CASSSPDRQLIQYF
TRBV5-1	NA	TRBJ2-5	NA	TGCGCCAGCAGCTCTCAAGAGACCCAGTACTTC	CASSSQETQYF
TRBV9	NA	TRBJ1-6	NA	TGTGCCAGCAGCGCCCGTAGTGGGCTCAATTCACCCCTCCACTTT	CASSARSGLNSPLHF
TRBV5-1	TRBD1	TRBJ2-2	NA	TGCGCCAGCAGCCCCCGGGACAGGGCGTTCGTCACCGGGGAGCTGTTTTTT	CASSPRDRAFVTGELFF
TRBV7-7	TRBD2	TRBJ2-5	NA	TGTGCCAGCAGCTCCTTCGGGGGGGCCGAAGAGACCCAGTACTTC	CASSSFGGAEETQYF
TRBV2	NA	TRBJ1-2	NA	TGTGCCAGCAGAGCGGGCTACACCTTC	CASRAGYTF
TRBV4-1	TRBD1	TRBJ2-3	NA	TGCGCCAGCAGCCCCCCGGGACAGGGGTCCGATACGCAGTATTTT	CASSPPGQGSDTQYF
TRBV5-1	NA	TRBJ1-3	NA	TGCGCCAGCAGCTTGATAGCTCGGGGAACCTCTGGAAACACCATATATTTT	CASSLIARGTSGNTIYF
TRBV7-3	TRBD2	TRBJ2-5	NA	TGTGCCAGCAGCCCGTCTAGCGGGGGGGCCGAGACCCAGTACTTC	CASSPSSGGAETQYF
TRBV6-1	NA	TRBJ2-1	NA	TGTGCCAGCAGTGGACAGATCTACAATGAGCAGTTCTTC	CASSGQIYNEQFF
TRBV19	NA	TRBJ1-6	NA	TGTGCCAGTAATAACAGGAATTCACCCCTCCACTTT	CASNNRNSPLHF
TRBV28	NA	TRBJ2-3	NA	TGTGCCAGCAGTTTACGCACCCCCCCGGGTATTACAGATACGCAGTATTTT	CASSLRTPPGITDTQYF